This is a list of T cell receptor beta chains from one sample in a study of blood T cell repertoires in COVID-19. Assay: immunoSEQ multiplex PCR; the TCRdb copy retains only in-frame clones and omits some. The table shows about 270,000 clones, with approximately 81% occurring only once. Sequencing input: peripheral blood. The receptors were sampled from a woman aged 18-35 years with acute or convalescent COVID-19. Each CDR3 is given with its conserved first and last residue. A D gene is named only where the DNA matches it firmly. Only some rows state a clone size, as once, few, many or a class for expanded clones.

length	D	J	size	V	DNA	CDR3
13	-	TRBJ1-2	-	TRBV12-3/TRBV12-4	TGTGCCAGCAGGTCCGGGACACCTACTGGCTACACCTTC	CASRSGTPTGYTF
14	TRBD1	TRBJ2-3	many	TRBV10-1	TGCGCCAGCAGTAAACAGGGGGCCCCAGATACGCAGTATTTT	CASSKQGAPDTQYF
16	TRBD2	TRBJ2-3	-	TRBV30	TGTGCCTGGAGTGTTTGGGCTAGCGGGAGGGCAGATACGCAGTATTTT	CAWSVWASGRADTQYF
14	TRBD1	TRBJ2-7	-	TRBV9	TGTGCCAGCAGCGCCCCGGGACAGGGCAGTCGGCAGTACTTC	CASSAPGQGSRQYF
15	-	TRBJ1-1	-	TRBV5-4	TGTGCCAGCAGCTTTGATACAGACAAGAACACTGAAGCTTTCTTT	CASSFDTDKNTEAFF
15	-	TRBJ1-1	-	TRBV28	TGTGCCAGCAGTCAAACCTCAGGGCGATACACTGAAGCTTTCTTT	CASSQTSGRYTEAFF
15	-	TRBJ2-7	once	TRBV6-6	TGTGCCAGCAGTTACCCCCAACTGACAGGATCCGAGCAGTACTTC	CASSYPQLTGSEQYF
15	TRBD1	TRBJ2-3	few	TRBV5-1	TGCGCCAGCAGCTTGGCGACAGGGGTCACAGATACGCAGTATTTT	CASSLATGVTDTQYF
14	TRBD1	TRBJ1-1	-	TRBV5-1	TGCGCCAGCAGCTTACAGGGGGCCGGCACTGAAGCTTTCTTT	CASSLQGAGTEAFF
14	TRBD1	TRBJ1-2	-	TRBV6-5	TGTGCCAGCAGGGGACAGGGGGCGGACTATGGCTACACCTTC	CASRGQGADYGYTF